This T cell receptor (beta chain) was sequenced for a study of preoperative IRX-2 immunotherapy in early breast cancer. In its sample, this clone was seen once. Stated treatment: preoperative locoregional IRX-2 cytokine immunotherapy. Patients received preoperative, locoregional IRX-2 cytokine immunotherapy in a phase Ib study. The germline gives CDR1 MRHNA, CDR2 SNTAGT. V was trimmed by 10 bases and J by 10 bases, leaving 17 bases between them. CDR3 size: 12 residues. Assay: immunoSEQ multiplex PCR; the TCRdb copy retains only in-frame clones and omits some. The sample carries approximately 98,000 clones, approximately 90% recorded once.

The chain combines TRBV6-4 with TRBJ2-1; no clear D. The sequence came from a human donor with breast cancer. The source was tumor tissue, collected after IRX-2 immunotherapy. CDR3 in amino acids: CAILVRCREQFF. The CDR3 bases are TGTGCCATCCTCGTGAGGTGCAGGGAGCAGTTCTTC.